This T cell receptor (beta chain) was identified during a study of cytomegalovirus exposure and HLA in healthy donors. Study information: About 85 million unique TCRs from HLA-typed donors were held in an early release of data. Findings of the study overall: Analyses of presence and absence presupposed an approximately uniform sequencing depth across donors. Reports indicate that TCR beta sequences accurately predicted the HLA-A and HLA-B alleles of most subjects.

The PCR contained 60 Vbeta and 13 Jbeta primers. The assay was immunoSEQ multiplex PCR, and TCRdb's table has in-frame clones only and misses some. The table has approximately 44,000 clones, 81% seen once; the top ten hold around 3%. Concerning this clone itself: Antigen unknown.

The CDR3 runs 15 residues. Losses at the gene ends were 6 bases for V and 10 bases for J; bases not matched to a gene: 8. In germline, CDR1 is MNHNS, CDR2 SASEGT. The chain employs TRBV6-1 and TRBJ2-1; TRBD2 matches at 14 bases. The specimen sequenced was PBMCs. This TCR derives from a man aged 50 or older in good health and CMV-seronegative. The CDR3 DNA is TGTGCCAGCAGGTACGGGACTAGCGGGGGTTTCGAGCAGTTCTTC. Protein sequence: CASRYGTSGGFEQFF.